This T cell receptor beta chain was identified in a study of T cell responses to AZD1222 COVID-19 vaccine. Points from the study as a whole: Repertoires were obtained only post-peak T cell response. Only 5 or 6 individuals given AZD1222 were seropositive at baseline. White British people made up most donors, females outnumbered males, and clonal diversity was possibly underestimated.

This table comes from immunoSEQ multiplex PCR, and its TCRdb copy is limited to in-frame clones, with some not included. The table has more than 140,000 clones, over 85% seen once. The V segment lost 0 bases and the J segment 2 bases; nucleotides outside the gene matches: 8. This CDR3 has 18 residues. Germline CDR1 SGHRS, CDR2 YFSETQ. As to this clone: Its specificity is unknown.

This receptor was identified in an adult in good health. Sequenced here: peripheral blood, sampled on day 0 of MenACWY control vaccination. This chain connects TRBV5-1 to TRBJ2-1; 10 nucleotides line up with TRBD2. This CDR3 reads CASSLDSGGPYPYNEQFF. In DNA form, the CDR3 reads TGCGCCAGCAGCTTGGATAGCGGGGGGCCCTATCCCTACAATGAGCAGTTCTTC. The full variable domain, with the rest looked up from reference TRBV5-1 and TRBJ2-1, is KAGVTQTPRYLIKTRGQQVTLSCSPISGHRSVSWYQQTPGQGLQFLFEYFSETQRNKGNFPGRFSGRQFSNSRSEMNVSTLELGDSALYLCASSLDSGGPYPYNEQFFGPGTRLTVL.